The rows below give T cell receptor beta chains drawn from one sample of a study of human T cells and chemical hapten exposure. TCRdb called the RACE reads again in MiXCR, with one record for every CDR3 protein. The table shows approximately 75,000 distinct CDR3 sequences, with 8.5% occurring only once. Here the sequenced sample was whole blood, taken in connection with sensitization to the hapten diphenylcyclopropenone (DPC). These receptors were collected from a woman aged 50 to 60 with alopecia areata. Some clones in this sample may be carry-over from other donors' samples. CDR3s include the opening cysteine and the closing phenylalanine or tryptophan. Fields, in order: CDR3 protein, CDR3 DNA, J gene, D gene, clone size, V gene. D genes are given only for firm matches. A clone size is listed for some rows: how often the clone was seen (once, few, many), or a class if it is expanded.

CDR3aa: CASSQEGWLYF; CDR3nt: TGTGCCAGCAGCCAAGAAGGGTGGTTGTACTTC; j_gene: TRBJ2-7; d_gene: NA; abundance: NA; v_gene: TRBV4-2
CDR3aa: CASSLLQGSTDTQYF; CDR3nt: TGTGCCAGCAGCTTGCTACAGGGCAGCACAGATACGCAGTATTTT; j_gene: TRBJ2-3; d_gene: NA; abundance: few; v_gene: TRBV11-1
CDR3aa: CASSLGAPPRETQYF; CDR3nt: TGTGCCAGCAGTTTAGGGGCACCGCCCCGAGAGACCCAGTACTTC; j_gene: TRBJ2-5; d_gene: NA; abundance: many; v_gene: TRBV27
CDR3aa: CASSQALLRVQYF; CDR3nt: TGTGCCAGCAGCCAAGCTCTCCTTAGGGTGCAGTATTTT; j_gene: TRBJ2-3; d_gene: NA; abundance: many; v_gene: TRBV4-2
CDR3aa: CASSRGGAGSPLHF; CDR3nt: TGTGCCAGCAGCAGGGGGGGGGCCGGTTCACCCCTCCACTTT; j_gene: TRBJ1-6; d_gene: TRBD1; abundance: many; v_gene: TRBV6-5
CDR3aa: CASSGGQSTDTQYF; CDR3nt: TGTGCCTCCAGCGGAGGACAGAGCACAGATACGCAGTATTTT; j_gene: TRBJ2-3; d_gene: NA; abundance: NA; v_gene: TRBV15
CDR3aa: CASSFSGDNEQFF; CDR3nt: TGCGCCAGCAGCTTTTCGGGGGACAATGAGCAGTTCTTC; j_gene: TRBJ2-1; d_gene: NA; abundance: NA; v_gene: TRBV5-1
CDR3aa: CATLTRDSFTDTQYF; CDR3nt: TGTGCCACCCTAACTCGGGATTCTTTCACAGATACGCAGTATTTT; j_gene: TRBJ2-3; d_gene: NA; abundance: few; v_gene: TRBV6-1
CDR3aa: CATRTGDGTEAFF; CDR3nt: TGTGCCACTAGAACAGGGGATGGCACTGAAGCTTTCTTT; j_gene: TRBJ1-1; d_gene: TRBD1; abundance: NA; v_gene: TRBV10-3
CDR3aa: CASSGPGQGGEQYF; CDR3nt: TGTGCCAGCAGTGGACCGGGACAGGGAGGCGAGCAGTACTTC; j_gene: TRBJ2-7; d_gene: TRBD1; abundance: NA; v_gene: TRBV28
CDR3aa: CASSATGELFF; CDR3nt: TGTGCCAGCAGCGCTACCGGGGAGCTGTTTTTT; j_gene: TRBJ2-2; d_gene: NA; abundance: NA; v_gene: TRBV6-5
CDR3aa: CSVGGNNEQFF; CDR3nt: TGCAGCGTTGGGGGGAACAATGAGCAGTTCTTC; j_gene: TRBJ2-1; d_gene: NA; abundance: many; v_gene: TRBV29-1
CDR3aa: CASSLGLVGNYGYTF; CDR3nt: TGTGCCAGCAGCTTGGGACTGGTCGGTAACTATGGCTACACCTTC; j_gene: TRBJ1-2; d_gene: NA; abundance: few; v_gene: TRBV5-6
CDR3aa: CASSLAGRGLGETQYF; CDR3nt: TGCGCCAGCAGCTTGGCCGGGAGGGGCCTGGGAGAGACCCAGTACTTC; j_gene: TRBJ2-5; d_gene: TRBD2; abundance: NA; v_gene: TRBV5-1
CDR3aa: CASSQEWGDRNQPQHF; CDR3nt: TGTGCCAGCAGCCAGGAATGGGGGGACCGCAATCAGCCCCAGCATTTT; j_gene: TRBJ1-5; d_gene: NA; abundance: NA; v_gene: TRBV4-2
CDR3aa: CASSFKGKAPDTQYF; CDR3nt: TGTGCCAGCAGCTTTAAAGGGAAAGCACCAGATACGCAGTATTTT; j_gene: TRBJ2-3; d_gene: NA; abundance: NA; v_gene: TRBV5-4
CDR3aa: CASSSKREGPSSYNEQFF; CDR3nt: TGTGCCAGCAGCTCTAAGCGGGAGGGCCCGAGCTCCTACAATGAGCAGTTCTTC; j_gene: TRBJ2-1; d_gene: TRBD2; abundance: few; v_gene: TRBV5-4
CDR3aa: CAWSTTGGNQPQHF; CDR3nt: TGTGCCTGGAGTACAACAGGGGGCAATCAGCCCCAGCATTTT; j_gene: TRBJ1-5; d_gene: TRBD1; abundance: few; v_gene: TRBV30
CDR3aa: CASKGTGGLYGYTF; CDR3nt: TGTGCCAGCAAAGGGACAGGGGGCTTATATGGCTACACCTTC; j_gene: TRBJ1-2; d_gene: TRBD1; abundance: few; v_gene: TRBV6-1
CDR3aa: CASSPLTAFEQYF; CDR3nt: TGTGCCAGCAGCCCCCTGACAGCTTTCGAGCAGTACTTC; j_gene: TRBJ2-7; d_gene: NA; abundance: many; v_gene: TRBV11-2
CDR3aa: CASSLRLDTQYF; CDR3nt: TGTGCCAGCAGTTTACGGTTGGATACGCAGTATTTT; j_gene: TRBJ2-3; d_gene: NA; abundance: many; v_gene: TRBV12-3/TRBV12-4
CDR3aa: CSVGGGGQPQHF; CDR3nt: TGCAGCGTTGGGGGGGGCGGGCAGCCCCAGCATTTT; j_gene: TRBJ1-5; d_gene: NA; abundance: NA; v_gene: TRBV29-1
CDR3aa: CASSLAGGTNYGYTF; CDR3nt: TGTGCCAGCAGTTTAGCGGGAGGAACCAACTATGGCTACACCTTC; j_gene: TRBJ1-2; d_gene: NA; abundance: NA; v_gene: TRBV12-3/TRBV12-4
CDR3aa: CASSIPTGTGGQDTQYF; CDR3nt: TGTGCCAGCAGCATACCAACTGGGACAGGGGGCCAAGATACGCAGTATTTT; j_gene: TRBJ2-3; d_gene: TRBD1; abundance: few; v_gene: TRBV7-9
CDR3aa: CASSLGQGNGGYTF; CDR3nt: TGTGCCAGCAGCCTGGGACAGGGGAACGGGGGCTACACCTTC; j_gene: TRBJ1-2; d_gene: TRBD1; abundance: many; v_gene: TRBV4-2
CDR3aa: CASSPPGESEAFF; CDR3nt: TGTGCCAGCTCACCCCCGGGGGAATCTGAAGCTTTCTTT; j_gene: TRBJ1-1; d_gene: NA; abundance: many; v_gene: TRBV18
CDR3aa: CASRYTREAFF; CDR3nt: TGTGCCAGCAGATATACTCGAGAAGCTTTCTTT; j_gene: TRBJ1-1; d_gene: NA; abundance: few; v_gene: TRBV28
CDR3aa: CASSLGGPGAEAFF; CDR3nt: TGTGCCAGCAGCTTAGGGGGACCGGGGGCCGAAGCTTTCTTT; j_gene: TRBJ1-1; d_gene: NA; abundance: few; v_gene: TRBV11-3
CDR3aa: CSAREGQTIYGYTF; CDR3nt: TGCAGCGCCAGGGAGGGCCAAACAATCTATGGCTACACCTTC; j_gene: TRBJ1-2; d_gene: NA; abundance: many; v_gene: TRBV29-1
CDR3aa: CASSEGVGNQPQHF; CDR3nt: TGTGCCAGCAGCGAAGGGGTGGGCAATCAGCCCCAGCATTTT; j_gene: TRBJ1-5; d_gene: NA; abundance: few; v_gene: TRBV9
CDR3aa: CASRRDTGIMNTEAFF; CDR3nt: TGTGCCAGCAGGCGGGACACAGGCATCATGAACACTGAAGCTTTCTTT; j_gene: TRBJ1-1; d_gene: NA; abundance: many; v_gene: TRBV2
CDR3aa: CASREGGPQETQYF; CDR3nt: TGTGCCAGCAGGGAGGGCGGGCCCCAAGAGACCCAGTACTTC; j_gene: TRBJ2-5; d_gene: NA; abundance: few; v_gene: TRBV6-2/TRBV6-3
CDR3aa: CASSSEGLAADTQYF; CDR3nt: TGCGCCAGCAGCTCGGAGGGACTAGCGGCAGATACGCAGTATTTT; j_gene: TRBJ2-3; d_gene: TRBD2; abundance: few; v_gene: TRBV5-1
CDR3aa: CASSIVPNTGELFF; CDR3nt: TGTGCCAGTAGTATAGTACCGAACACCGGGGAGCTGTTTTTT; j_gene: TRBJ2-2; d_gene: NA; abundance: NA; v_gene: TRBV19
CDR3aa: CASSITSGRGSYNEQFF; CDR3nt: TGTGCCAGCAGCATTACCAGCGGGAGAGGTTCCTACAATGAGCAGTTCTTC; j_gene: TRBJ2-1; d_gene: TRBD2; abundance: few; v_gene: TRBV13
CDR3aa: CARHRAGEWTEAFF; CDR3nt: TGTGCCCGGCACAGGGCGGGGGAGTGGACTGAAGCTTTCTTT; j_gene: TRBJ1-1; d_gene: NA; abundance: few; v_gene: TRBV30
CDR3aa: CASSVPGAGGNTIYF; CDR3nt: TGTGCCAGCAGCGTCCCAGGGGCTGGTGGAAACACCATATATTTT; j_gene: TRBJ1-3; d_gene: NA; abundance: many; v_gene: TRBV13
CDR3aa: CASNPYPRAPGDYGYTF; CDR3nt: TGCGCCAGCAACCCCTACCCCAGGGCTCCGGGGGACTATGGCTACACCTTC; j_gene: TRBJ1-2; d_gene: NA; abundance: few; v_gene: TRBV5-1
CDR3aa: CASKLGQGTSYNEQFF; CDR3nt: TGTGCCAGCAAATTGGGACAGGGGACATCCTACAATGAGCAGTTCTTC; j_gene: TRBJ2-1; d_gene: TRBD1; abundance: NA; v_gene: TRBV6-5
CDR3aa: CASSEQGTEAFF; CDR3nt: TGTGCCAGCAGCGAACAAGGGACTGAAGCTTTCTTT; j_gene: TRBJ1-1; d_gene: NA; abundance: NA; v_gene: TRBV5-6
CDR3aa: CSARYQPSYEQYF; CDR3nt: TGCAGTGCTAGATACCAGCCCTCCTACGAGCAGTACTTC; j_gene: TRBJ2-7; d_gene: NA; abundance: NA; v_gene: TRBV20-1
CDR3aa: CASSPGRRDTQYF; CDR3nt: TGTGCCAGCAGCCCAGGACGAAGGGATACGCAGTATTTT; j_gene: TRBJ2-3; d_gene: NA; abundance: many; v_gene: TRBV5-6
CDR3aa: CSAPTSGTVIGQYF; CDR3nt: TGCAGTGCCCCGACTAGCGGGACCGTAATTGGGCAGTACTTC; j_gene: TRBJ2-7; d_gene: TRBD2; abundance: NA; v_gene: TRBV20-1
CDR3aa: CASSWWGDTEAFF; CDR3nt: TGTGCCAGCAGCTGGTGGGGGGACACTGAAGCTTTCTTT; j_gene: TRBJ1-1; d_gene: NA; abundance: NA; v_gene: TRBV5-4
CDR3aa: CASSEVPGGDQPQHF; CDR3nt: TGTGCCAGCAGTGAAGTTCCTGGGGGCGATCAGCCCCAGCATTTT; j_gene: TRBJ1-5; d_gene: NA; abundance: many; v_gene: TRBV6-1
CDR3aa: CASSVPGEKDLQGYTF; CDR3nt: TGTGCCAGCAGCGTCCCGGGGGAAAAGGATTTACAGGGCTACACCTTC; j_gene: TRBJ1-2; d_gene: NA; abundance: few; v_gene: TRBV7-2
CDR3aa: CASSGRADTQYF; CDR3nt: TGCGCCAGCAGCGGGAGAGCAGATACGCAGTATTTT; j_gene: TRBJ2-3; d_gene: NA; abundance: NA; v_gene: TRBV5-1
CDR3aa: CASSYDRARLFF; CDR3nt: TGTGCCAGCAGTTACGACAGAGCGAGGCTGTTTTTT; j_gene: TRBJ1-4; d_gene: NA; abundance: NA; v_gene: TRBV6-5
CDR3aa: CASSENSEVKSAFF; CDR3nt: TGTGCCAGCAGCGAAAACAGTGAGGTTAAATCAGCTTTCTTT; j_gene: TRBJ1-1; d_gene: NA; abundance: few; v_gene: TRBV7-9
CDR3aa: CASSPKGPDTQYF; CDR3nt: TGTGCCAGCAGCCCGAAGGGCCCAGATACGCAGTATTTT; j_gene: TRBJ2-3; d_gene: NA; abundance: few; v_gene: TRBV7-9
CDR3aa: CSVRREKLFF; CDR3nt: TGCAGCGTTAGAAGGGAAAAACTGTTTTTT; j_gene: TRBJ1-4; d_gene: NA; abundance: NA; v_gene: TRBV29-1
CDR3aa: CASSQARAAPGQFF; CDR3nt: TGTGCCAGCAGCCAAGCCAGGGCTGCGCCGGGGCAGTTCTTC; j_gene: TRBJ2-1; d_gene: NA; abundance: few; v_gene: TRBV4-2
CDR3aa: CASRGTVGDYGYTF; CDR3nt: TGTGCCAGCAGGGGAACTGTCGGCGACTATGGCTACACCTTC; j_gene: TRBJ1-2; d_gene: NA; abundance: NA; v_gene: TRBV6-5
CDR3aa: CASSLGEVQRNYGYTF; CDR3nt: TGTGCCAGCAGCTTGGGGGAAGTACAGAGAAACTATGGCTACACCTTC; j_gene: TRBJ1-2; d_gene: NA; abundance: few; v_gene: TRBV5-4
CDR3aa: CASSLERGLEKLFF; CDR3nt: TGTGCCAGCAGCTTAGAGAGGGGGCTTGAAAAACTGTTTTTT; j_gene: TRBJ1-4; d_gene: TRBD1; abundance: NA; v_gene: TRBV7-9
CDR3aa: CASSPLSRITDTQYF; CDR3nt: TGTGCCAGCAGCCCGCTCTCCAGAATTACGGATACGCAGTATTTT; j_gene: TRBJ2-3; d_gene: NA; abundance: NA; v_gene: TRBV5-4
CDR3aa: CASSSHGYTF; CDR3nt: TGTGCCAGCAGCTCACATGGCTACACCTTC; j_gene: TRBJ1-2; d_gene: NA; abundance: few; v_gene: TRBV7-9
CDR3aa: CASSRGLAVYNEQFF; CDR3nt: TGTGCCAGCAGCCGCGGACTAGCGGTTTACAATGAGCAGTTCTTC; j_gene: TRBJ2-1; d_gene: TRBD2; abundance: NA; v_gene: TRBV7-2
CDR3aa: CASSPGRSSTEAFF; CDR3nt: TGTGCCAGCAGCCCGGGACGGTCGTCCACTGAAGCTTTCTTT; j_gene: TRBJ1-1; d_gene: NA; abundance: many; v_gene: TRBV7-2